The entry that follows covers one TCR beta chain sequence. Its antigen remains unidentified. Sorted-subset replicate PCR reactions contained 150 to 200 ng DNA, corresponding to 29,000 or so T cell genomes. Using immunoSEQ multiplex PCR, the repertoire was profiled, and TCRdb retains in-frame clones only, with some absent. In the table there are a few hundred thousand clones, nearly 97% of which are singletons. Terminally differentiated effector memory CD45RA+ cells were left out of the naive CD8 fraction, which was CD45RO-negative and positively selected for CCR7. This sample was included in a study of shared clonotypes between healthy human individuals. The study, taken as a whole, reports: Shared clonotypes: about 5% naive CD4, about 3.3% naive CD8, under 2.5% memory CD4, around 0.4% memory CD8. Naive subsets typically showed greater estimated richness than memory subsets.

This CDR3 comprises 12 residues. Per the germline V gene, CDR1 is MRHNA and CDR2 is SNTAGT. V was clipped by 8 bases and J by 12 bases, with 17 bases between them. Sequencing was done on a sample of naive CD8+ T cells sorted from blood. This sequence was found in a woman aged 25 to 45 in good health. The chain employs TRBV6-4 and TRBJ2-1; perhaps TRBD2 as D (6 bases). This CDR3 is CASRSEGSGQFF. The CDR3 DNA sequence: TGTGCCAGCCGATCGGAGGGGAGTGGGCAGTTCTTC.